These 14 T cell receptor beta chains were all obtained from the same sample, sequenced in a study of T cell changes during pregnancy in multiple sclerosis. The table came from immunoSEQ multiplex PCR; TCRdb's copy has only in-frame clones and leaves some out. The sample lists tens of thousands of clones, roughly 90% seen once, with roughly 13% in the top ten. The source was CD8+ T cells from peripheral blood mononuclear cells, collected in the first trimester of pregnancy. The receptor source for this set is a female donor with multiple sclerosis, enrolled in a pregnancy study.

V usage is TRBV6-5 and J usage is TRBJ2-7; D is unresolved. V lost 2 bases, J lost 6 bases, and 14 bases lay in between. Germline V gene lookup returns CDR1 MNHEY and CDR2 SVGAGI. This CDR3 is built from 14 residues. The DNA of the CDR3 is TGTGCCAGCAGTTACACAAATATGGTCAGCGAGCAGTACTTC. Its protein product is CASSYTNMVSEQYF.

The rearrangement links TRBV4-2 to TRBJ2-3, with a weak D call TRBD1 (6 bases). CDR3 length: 17 amino acids. Per the germline V gene, CDR1 is LGHNA and CDR2 is YNFKEQ. Trimming removed 1 base from V and 1 base from J, with 15 bases in between. CDR3 sequence reads: CASSQGAGAGGTDTQYF. Here the CDR3 DNA reads TGTGCCAGCAGCCAAGGGGCCGGGGCAGGGGGCACAGATACGCAGTATTTT.

The chain couples TRBV6-1 to TRBJ2-7; tentative D call: TRBD1 (6 bases). The germline CDR1 and CDR2 sequences are MNHNS and SASEGT. The CDR3 is 14 amino acids. V lost 7 bases to trimming and J lost 2 bases, with 15 bases between them. The CDR3 spells CASKHRTATYEQYF. The CDR3 DNA reads as TGTGCCAGCAAGCACCGGACAGCAACCTACGAGCAGTACTTC.

This chain connects TRBV6-5 to TRBJ1-2; possibly TRBD1 for D (6 bases). Trimming left V 0 bases short and J 6 bases short, with 11 bases between. CDR1 is MNHEY and CDR2 is SVGAGI in the germline V gene. There are 14 residues in the CDR3. Written as DNA, the CDR3 is TGTGCCAGCAGTTACTCGGGCAGGGGCGATGGCTACACCTTC. This translates into CASSYSGRGDGYTF.

The gene calls are TRBV6-4 and TRBJ2-2; TRBD2 aligns across 11 bases. The ends lost 0 bases at V and 4 bases at J; junction bases unmatched: 1. The CDR3 is made up of 16 amino acids. The germline gives CDR1 MRHNA, CDR2 SNTAGT. The DNA of the CDR3 is TGTGCCAGCAGTGACTCTAGCGGGGGGGCCACCGGGGAGCTGTTTTTT. Its translation: CASSDSSGGATGELFF.

This sequence joins TRBV4-1 and TRBJ1-4, with unresolved D. The CDR3 is 17 amino acids. CDR1 is MGHRA, CDR2 YSYEKL, per germline. V was cut by 4 bases and J by 0 bases, with 15 bases left in between. Here the CDR3 reads CASSPVGEGATNEKLFF. The CDR3 nucleotides are TGCGCCAGCAGCCCGGTGGGTGAGGGTGCAACTAATGAAAAACTGTTTTTT.

Points on this clone: Sequence at one end of the junction differs from germline and may be a read error. The V and J genes are TRBV5-6 and TRBJ2-3; 9 bases agree with TRBD1. Germline CDR1 reads SGHDT; CDR2 reads YYEEEE. The CDR3 loop spans 14 amino acids. For the CDR3, the DNA is TGTGCCAGCAGCACGGGACAGGGCACACATACGCAGTATTTT. The encoded protein is CASSTGQGTHTQYF.

The chain couples TRBV7-9 to TRBJ2-1; 11 positions match TRBD2. This CDR3 contains 16 residues. CDR1 SEHNR and CDR2 FQNEAQ come from the germline V gene (reference sequence). The V segment lost 5 bases and the J segment 2 bases; nucleotides outside the gene matches: 5. The CDR3 loop is CASSAQLAGAYNEQFF. The CDR3 coding sequence is TGTGCCAGCAGCGCCCAACTAGCGGGGGCCTACAATGAGCAGTTCTTC.

The chain combines TRBV7-2 with TRBJ2-7; 10 nucleotides agree with TRBD1. The V gene end was trimmed by 1 base and the J gene end by 2 bases; junction bases not matched to a gene: 2. Germline V gives CDR1 SGHTA, CDR2 FQGNSA. The CDR3 extends over 15 amino acids. CDR3 loop: CASSLEGTGAYEQYF. The DNA for the CDR3 is TGTGCCAGCAGCTTAGAAGGGACAGGGGCCTACGAGCAGTACTTC.

This clone is a singleton in its sample. The V and J genes are TRBV14 and TRBJ1-3; D may be TRBD1 (5 bases). This CDR3 has 14 amino acids. V gave up 4 bases and J gave up 2 bases, with 9 bases separating them. The germline gives CDR1 SGHDN, CDR2 FVKESK. The chain's CDR3 is CASSPRGAGNTIYF. CDR3 DNA: TGTGCCAGCAGCCCCCGGGGGGCTGGAAACACCATATATTTT.

The chain recombines TRBV5-4 with TRBJ1-6; D gene unclear. CDR1 and CDR2 from the germline V gene are SGHNT and YYREEE (reference sequence). V was clipped by 4 bases and J by 7 bases, with 15 bases between them. This CDR3 has 15 amino acids. Here the CDR3 reads CASSPEREINSPLHF. CDR3 nucleotides: TGTGCCAGCAGCCCGGAAAGGGAGATCAATTCACCCCTCCACTTT.

This chain joins TRBV12-5 and TRBJ2-4, with D unresolved. With 7 bases removed from V and 9 bases from J, the gap between germline ends came to 16 bases. Germline V lookup: CDR1 LGHNT, CDR2 FRNRAP. CDR3 size: 13 residues. CDR3 protein: CASAPPSGVIQYF. CDR3 nucleotides: TGTGCTAGTGCCCCCCCCTCAGGCGTCATTCAGTACTTC.

The chain couples TRBV15 to TRBJ2-2; 8 bases line up with TRBD1. The germline CDR1 and CDR2 sequences are LNHNV and YYDKDF (reference sequence). The CDR3 runs 17 residues. The trim removed 4 bases at V and 3 bases at J, leaving 10 bases unmatched. The CDR3 DNA reads TGTGCCACCAGCACCCCGAGGGGACAGGTAGACACCGGGGAGCTGTTTTTT. This codes for CATSTPRGQVDTGELFF.

This sequence joins TRBV6-6 and TRBJ2-2; 10 bases agree with TRBD2. Germline V gives CDR1 MNHNY, CDR2 SVGAGI (reference sequence). Trimming removed 4 bases from V and 5 bases from J; junction bases left unmatched: 4. This CDR3 has 15 amino acids. The CDR3 sequence is CASSSSGGFTGELFF. In DNA, the CDR3 is TGTGCCAGCAGTTCTAGCGGGGGATTTACCGGGGAGCTGTTTTTT.